A single T cell receptor beta chain is shown here with its context. These data come from a study of blood T cell repertoires in COVID-19. In the study overall: Sample material is recorded as cDNA or gDNA derived from T cells, B-cell-depleted T cells, or PBMCs.

Participant-reported clinical history was the basis for cohort assignment. Recovery meant two consecutive negative NP/OP PCR tests, professional clearance, or resolved symptoms. This CDR3 comprises 13 residues. CDR1 KGHSH and CDR2 LQKENI come from the germline V gene. V shed 9 bases and J shed 3 bases, with 11 bases lying between them. How the authors handled the data: Amplification with reference gene primers provided the estimates of nucleated cell counts. Using immunoSEQ multiplex PCR, the repertoire was profiled, and TCRdb retains in-frame clones only, with some absent. V and J calls and clone size come straight from that table; D and trimming were deduced from the DNA. The sample has a few hundred thousand clones; 84% are singletons.

V is TRBV18 and J is TRBJ2-2; a possible D gene is TRBD2 (6 bases). The sequenced sample was PBMCs or T cells enriched from blood (not recorded which). This TCR derives from a woman aged 40 to 50 who had recovered from COVID-19. CDR3: CASGGIYTGELFF. CDR3 sequence (DNA): TGTGCCAGTGGAGGGATATACACCGGGGAGCTGTTTTTT.